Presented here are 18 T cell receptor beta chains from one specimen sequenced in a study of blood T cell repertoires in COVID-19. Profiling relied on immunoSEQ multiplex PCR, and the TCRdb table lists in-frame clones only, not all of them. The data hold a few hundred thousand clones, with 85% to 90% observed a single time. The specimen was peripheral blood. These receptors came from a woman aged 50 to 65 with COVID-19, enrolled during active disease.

The CDR3 protein is CTILTNNEQYF. DNA for the CDR3: TGCACTATACTAACAAACAACGAGCAGTACTTC. The V gene is TRBV29-1, the J gene TRBJ2-7; D is unresolved. Germline CDR1 SQVTM, CDR2 ANQGSEA. The CDR3 length is 11 residues.

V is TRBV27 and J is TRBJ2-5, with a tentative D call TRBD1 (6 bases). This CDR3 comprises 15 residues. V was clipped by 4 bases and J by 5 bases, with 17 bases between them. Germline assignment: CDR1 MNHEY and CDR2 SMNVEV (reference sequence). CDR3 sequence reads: CASSSYTGPRETQYF. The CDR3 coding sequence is TGTGCCAGCAGTTCCTACACAGGGCCCCGGGAGACCCAGTACTTC.

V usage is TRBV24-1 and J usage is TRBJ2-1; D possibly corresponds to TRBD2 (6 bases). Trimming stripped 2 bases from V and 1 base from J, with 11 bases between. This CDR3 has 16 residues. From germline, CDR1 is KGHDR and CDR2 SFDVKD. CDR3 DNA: TGTGCCACCAGTGATTCTACGCTAGCGTCCTACAATGAGCAGTTCTTC. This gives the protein CATSDSTLASYNEQFF.

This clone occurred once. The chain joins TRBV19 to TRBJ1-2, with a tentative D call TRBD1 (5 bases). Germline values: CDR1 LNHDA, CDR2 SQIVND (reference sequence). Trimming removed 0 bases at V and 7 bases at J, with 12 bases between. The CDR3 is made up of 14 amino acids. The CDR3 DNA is TGTGCCAGTAGTATAGAGGGCAGGGCTTCTGGCTACACCTTC. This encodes CASSIEGRASGYTF.

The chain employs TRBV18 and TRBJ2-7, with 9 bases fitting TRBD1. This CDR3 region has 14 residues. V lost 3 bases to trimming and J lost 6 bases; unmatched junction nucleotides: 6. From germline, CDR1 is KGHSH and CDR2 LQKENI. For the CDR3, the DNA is TGTGCCAGCTCACCCGGGACAGGGTTGCGCGAGCAGTACTTC. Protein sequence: CASSPGTGLREQYF. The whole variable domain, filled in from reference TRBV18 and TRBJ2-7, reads NAGVMQNPRHLVRRRGQEARLRCSPMKGHSHVYWYRQLPEEGLKFMVYLQKENIIDESGMPKERFSAEFPKEGPSILRIQQVVRGDSAAYFCASSPGTGLREQYFGPGTRLTVT.

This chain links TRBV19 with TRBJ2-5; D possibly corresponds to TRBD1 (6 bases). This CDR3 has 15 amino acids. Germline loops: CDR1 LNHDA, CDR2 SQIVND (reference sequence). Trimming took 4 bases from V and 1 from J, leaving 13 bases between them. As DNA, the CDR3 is TGTGCCAGTAGTAATTCCAGGGGAGTCCAAGAGACCCAGTACTTC. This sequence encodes CASSNSRGVQETQYF.

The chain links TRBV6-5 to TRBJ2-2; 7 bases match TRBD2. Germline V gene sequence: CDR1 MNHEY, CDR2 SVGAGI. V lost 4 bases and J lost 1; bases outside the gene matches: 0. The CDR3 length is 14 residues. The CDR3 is CASSSGGNTGELFF. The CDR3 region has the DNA TGTGCCAGCAGTTCGGGGGGGAACACCGGGGAGCTGTTTTTT.

The CDR3 nucleotides are TGTGCCAGTACCGGGGCTGGGACTAACATAAACAATGAGCAGTTCTTC. Translation gives CASTGAGTNINNEQFF. This chain uses TRBV19 with TRBJ2-1, with TRBD2 matching over 7 bases. The CDR3 loop spans 16 amino acids. Germline CDR1 LNHDA, CDR2 SQIVND (reference sequence). The trim removed 7 bases at V and 5 bases at J, leaving 14 bases unmatched.

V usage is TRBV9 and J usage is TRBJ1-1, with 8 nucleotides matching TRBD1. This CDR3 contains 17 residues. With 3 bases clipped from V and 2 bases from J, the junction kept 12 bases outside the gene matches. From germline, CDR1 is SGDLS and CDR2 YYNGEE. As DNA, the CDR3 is TGTGCCAGCAGCGACCCCCGGACAGGGTACCTCAACACTGAAGCTTTCTTT. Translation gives CASSDPRTGYLNTEAFF.

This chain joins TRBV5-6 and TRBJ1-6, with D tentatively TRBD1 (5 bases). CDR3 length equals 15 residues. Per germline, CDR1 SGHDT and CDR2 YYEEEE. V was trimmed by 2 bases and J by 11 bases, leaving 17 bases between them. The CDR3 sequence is CASSFLGGSGAPLHF. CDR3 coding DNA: TGTGCCAGCAGCTTCCTGGGGGGGTCAGGCGCACCCCTCCACTTT.

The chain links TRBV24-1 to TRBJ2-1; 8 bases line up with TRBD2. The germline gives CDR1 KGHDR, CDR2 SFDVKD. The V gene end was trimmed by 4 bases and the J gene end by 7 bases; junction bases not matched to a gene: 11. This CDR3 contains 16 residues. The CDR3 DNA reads TGTGCCACCAGTGAGACGAGCGGGAGTCAAGGGAATGAGCAGTTCTTC. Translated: CATSETSGSQGNEQFF.

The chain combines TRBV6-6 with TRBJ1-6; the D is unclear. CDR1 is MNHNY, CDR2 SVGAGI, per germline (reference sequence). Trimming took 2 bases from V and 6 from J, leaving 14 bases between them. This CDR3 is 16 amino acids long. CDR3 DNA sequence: TGTGCCAGCAGTTACCTCGACTCTCTGGGTAATTCACCCCTCCACTTT. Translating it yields CASSYLDSLGNSPLHF.

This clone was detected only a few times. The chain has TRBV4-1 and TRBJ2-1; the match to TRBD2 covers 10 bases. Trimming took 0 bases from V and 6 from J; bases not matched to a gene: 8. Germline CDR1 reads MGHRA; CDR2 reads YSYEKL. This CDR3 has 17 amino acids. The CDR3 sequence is CASSQDPQREGLNEQFF. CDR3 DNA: TGCGCCAGCAGCCAAGATCCCCAGCGGGAGGGCCTCAATGAGCAGTTCTTC.

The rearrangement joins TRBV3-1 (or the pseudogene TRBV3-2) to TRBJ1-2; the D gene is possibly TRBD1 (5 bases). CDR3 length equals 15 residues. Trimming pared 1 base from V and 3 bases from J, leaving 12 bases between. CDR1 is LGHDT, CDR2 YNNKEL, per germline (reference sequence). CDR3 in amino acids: CASSQAQAEHYGYTF. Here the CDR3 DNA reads TGTGCCAGCAGCCAAGCACAGGCGGAGCACTATGGCTACACCTTC.

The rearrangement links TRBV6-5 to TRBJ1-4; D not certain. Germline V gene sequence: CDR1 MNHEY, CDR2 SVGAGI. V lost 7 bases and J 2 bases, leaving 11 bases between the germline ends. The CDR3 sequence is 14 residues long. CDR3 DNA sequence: TGTGCCAGCATGGGAGTTGCGACTAATGAAAAACTGTTTTTT. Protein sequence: CASMGVATNEKLFF.

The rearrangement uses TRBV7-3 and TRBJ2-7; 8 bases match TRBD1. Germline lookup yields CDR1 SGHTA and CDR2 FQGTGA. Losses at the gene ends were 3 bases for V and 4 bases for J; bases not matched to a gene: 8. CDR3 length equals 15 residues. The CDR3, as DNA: TGTGCCAGCAGCTTTGGACAGGGCCCCTTTTACGAGCAGTACTTC. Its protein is CASSFGQGPFYEQYF.

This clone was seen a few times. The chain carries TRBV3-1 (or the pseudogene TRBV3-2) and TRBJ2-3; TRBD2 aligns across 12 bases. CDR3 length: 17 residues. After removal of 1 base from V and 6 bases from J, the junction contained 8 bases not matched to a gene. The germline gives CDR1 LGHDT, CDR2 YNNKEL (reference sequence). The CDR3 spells CASSQVFLAGGRDTQYF. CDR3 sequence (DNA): TGTGCCAGCAGCCAAGTGTTCCTAGCGGGAGGGAGGGATACGCAGTATTTT.

This chain's CDR3 is CASSGQGYEQYF. The CDR3 DNA sequence: TGTGCCAGCTCGGGACAGGGGTACGAGCAGTACTTC. V and J are TRBV18 and TRBJ2-7, with 10 nucleotides matching TRBD1. CDR1 KGHSH and CDR2 LQKENI come from the germline V gene. There are 12 residues in the CDR3. The V and J ends lost 6 bases and 4 bases, in that order; junction bases with no gene match: 0.